A selection of T cell receptor beta chains follows, all from one sample in a study of T cells in Graves' hyperthyroidism and ophthalmopathy. MiXCR, run by TCRdb on the multiplex PCR reads, gives a single entry per CDR3 protein. The sample consists of around 520,000 distinct CDR3 sequences, approximately 15% of them appearing once. Source material: blood. These receptors were taken from a woman aged 40 to 50 with Graves' hyperthyroidism. Each CDR3 is given with its conserved first and last residue. D genes are given only for firm matches. Part of the rows lack a size; the others show once, few, many or a class for expanded clones.

TRBJ1-1 many TRBD1 TRBV13 CASSYGTEGTEAFF TGTGCCAGCAGCTACGGGACAGAGGGCACTGAAGCTTTCTTT
TRBJ2-5 many - TRBV5-1 CASRLFRDVQETQYF TGCGCCAGCAGACTATTTCGGGACGTCCAAGAGACCCAGTACTTC
TRBJ2-1 many TRBD2 TRBV5-1 CASRLAGGPSNNEQFF TGCGCCAGCAGACTCGCGGGAGGGCCTTCAAACAATGAGCAGTTCTTC
TRBJ2-5 many - TRBV7-9 CASSLVSGRPFQETQYF TGTGCCAGCAGCTTAGTGAGCGGGCGCCCGTTCCAAGAGACCCAGTACTTC
TRBJ1-5 - TRBD1 TRBV19 CASSWGTGGQSGNQPQHF TGTGCCAGTAGTTGGGGGACAGGGGGCCAATCGGGCAATCAGCCCCAGCATTTT
TRBJ2-3 many TRBD2 TRBV20-1 CSARSLASGSDTQYF TGCAGTGCTAGGAGTCTGGCTAGCGGGAGTGATACGCAGTATTTT
TRBJ1-6 many TRBD1 TRBV6-1 CASNQQGVSSPLHF TGTGCCAGCAATCAACAGGGGGTCAGTTCACCCCTCCACTTT
TRBJ2-1 - - TRBV5-1 CASSVTVVRPNEQFF TGCGCCAGCAGCGTGACCGTCGTCAGACCAAATGAGCAGTTCTTC
TRBJ2-3 - - TRBV7-2 CASSSGQLITDTQYF TGTGCCAGCAGCTCCGGACAGCTTATCACAGATACGCAGTATTTT
TRBJ1-2 many - TRBV5-6 CASSLRKSNYGYTF TGTGCCAGCAGCTTGAGAAAGTCTAACTATGGCTACACCTTC
TRBJ2-3 many - TRBV20-1 CSARGPSGFRTDTQYF TGCAGTGCTAGAGGACCCAGCGGGTTCCGCACAGATACGCAGTATTTT
TRBJ1-1 many TRBD1 TRBV11-2 CASSFLPGTGALNTEAFF TGTGCCAGCAGCTTCTTACCCGGGACAGGGGCGCTGAACACTGAAGCTTTCTTT
TRBJ1-5 - - TRBV11-2 CASSLDGTRQPQHF TGTGCCAGCAGCTTAGATGGAACGCGCCAGCCCCAGCATTTT
TRBJ1-6 many - TRBV10-3 CAISSGVGDSPLHF TGTGCCATCAGTTCCGGTGTCGGGGATTCACCCCTCCACTTT
TRBJ1-2 - - TRBV3-1 CASSQGRGNYGYTF TGTGCCAGCAGCCAAGGGAGGGGCAACTATGGCTACACCTTC
TRBJ2-3 few - TRBV10-3 CAISESVGLRDTQYF TGTGCCATCAGTGAGTCGGTTGGCCTCCGAGATACGCAGTATTTT
TRBJ1-1 many - TRBV5-1 CASSSGGREQGATEAFF TGCGCCAGCAGCTCTGGGGGCCGGGAACAGGGAGCCACTGAAGCTTTCTTT
TRBJ2-2 many - TRBV11-2 CASSLVSIGGELFF TGTGCCAGCAGCTTAGTCTCAATTGGAGGGGAGCTGTTTTTT
TRBJ2-1 many TRBD2 TRBV2 CASRSGRAANEQFF TGTGCCAGCAGGAGCGGGAGGGCCGCTAATGAGCAGTTCTTC
TRBJ1-1 many - TRBV11-2 CASSSGVTEAFF TGTGCCAGCAGCTCAGGGGTAACTGAAGCTTTCTTT
TRBJ2-2 few - TRBV20-1 CSAPRPWNTGELFF TGCAGTGCCCCGCGGCCCTGGAACACCGGGGAGCTGTTTTTT
TRBJ1-5 many - TRBV6-6 CASSYSSPGGNQPQHF TGTGCCAGCAGTTACTCTTCTCCTGGAGGCAATCAGCCCCAGCATTTT
TRBJ2-3 many TRBD2 TRBV6-1 CASSELAGSSTDTQYF TGTGCCAGCAGTGAGTTAGCGGGATCTAGCACAGATACGCAGTATTTT
TRBJ2-1 few - TRBV28 CASSGPRETSSYNEQFF TGTGCCAGCAGTGGTCCACGGGAGACGAGCTCCTACAATGAGCAGTTCTTC
TRBJ2-7 few - TRBV19 CASSTRDGYHEQYF TGTGCCAGTAGTACCCGAGACGGGTACCACGAGCAGTACTTC
TRBJ1-6 - TRBD1 TRBV5-1 CASSLRTGNDSPLHF TGCGCCAGCAGCTTACGGACAGGGAACGATTCACCCCTCCACTTT
TRBJ2-7 - - TRBV25-1 CASSESARHAYEQYF TGTGCCAGCAGTGAATCCGCAAGGCACGCCTACGAGCAGTACTTC
TRBJ2-3 - - TRBV2 CASSIGGSDTQYF TGTGCCAGCAGTATTGGAGGGTCAGATACGCAGTATTTT
TRBJ1-1 many - TRBV19 CASRKEFSGTEAFF TGTGCCAGTCGAAAGGAGTTCAGCGGCACTGAAGCTTTCTTT
TRBJ1-1 - TRBD1 TRBV7-6 CASSQGGAGHLAFF TGTGCCAGCAGTCAGGGGGGCGCAGGTCATTTGGCTTTCTTT
TRBJ2-7 many - TRBV20-1 CSASEGGAYEQYF TGCAGTGCTAGCGAGGGGGGTGCCTACGAGCAGTACTTC
TRBJ2-3 few - TRBV25-1 CASSEFGTRDTQYF TGTGCCAGCAGTGAATTTGGCACCAGGGATACGCAGTATTTT
TRBJ2-2 many - TRBV30 CAWSETGTKSTGELFF TGTGCCTGGAGCGAAACCGGGACCAAGTCCACCGGGGAGCTGTTTTTT
TRBJ2-7 many TRBD2 TRBV12-5 CASGLGAGGSYEQYF TGTGCTAGTGGTTTGGGAGCGGGAGGTTCCTACGAGCAGTACTTC